Each of the 25 T cell receptor beta chains below was sequenced from the same sample in a study of cytomegalovirus exposure and HLA in healthy donors. Produced via immunoSEQ multiplex PCR; TCRdb's table is partial and in-frame only. The table records about 160,000 clones, 70% to 90% of them present only once. The specimen was PBMCs. These receptor sequences come from a man younger than 30 in good health and CMV-seronegative.

The chain joins TRBV11-2 to TRBJ2-3; perhaps TRBD1 as D (6 bases). The V end lost 1 base, the J end lost 5 bases, and 13 bases lay between the germline ends. From germline, CDR1 is SGHAT and CDR2 FQNNGV. CDR3 length equals 15 residues. The CDR3 region has the DNA TGTGCCAGCAGCTTAGGGGGGCGTGGGAGAGATACGCAGTATTTT. Amino acid sequence: CASSLGGRGRDTQYF.

The chain joins TRBV18 to TRBJ2-7; weak D call: TRBD2 (6 bases). The CDR3 covers 15 residues. Germline V gives CDR1 KGHSH, CDR2 LQKENI. Trimming took off 3 bases at V and 3 bases at J, with 15 bases between the two ends. DNA of the CDR3: TGTGCCAGCTCACCGATGGACCCGGGGGACTACGAGCAGTACGTC. This sequence encodes CASSPMDPGDYEQYV.

The genes are TRBV5-1 and TRBJ1-2; 7 positions match TRBD1. Germline lookup yields CDR1 SGHRS and CDR2 YFSETQ. The CDR3 sequence is 12 residues long. V gave up 5 bases and J gave up 8 bases; unmatched junction bases: 6. For the CDR3, the DNA is TGCGCCAGCAGTACCGGACAGGTGGGCTACACCTTC. Protein: CASSTGQVGYTF.

The chain links TRBV4-3 to TRBJ2-7; 7 nucleotides align to TRBD2. Trimming at V came to 0 bases and at J to 7 bases, leaving 12 bases not matched to a gene. Germline CDR1 reads LGHNA; CDR2 reads YSLEER. This CDR3 is 16 amino acids long. The chain's CDR3 is CASSQERRASGTEQYF. In nucleotides, the CDR3 is TGCGCCAGCAGCCAAGAGAGGAGAGCTAGCGGAACAGAGCAGTACTTC.

V and J are TRBV11-3 and TRBJ2-1; weak D call: TRBD2 (5 bases). The V and J ends lost 8 bases and 13 bases respectively, with 15 bases between them. The CDR3 is 11 amino acids. Germline V CDR1 and CDR2: SGHNT, YENEEA. CDR3 in amino acids: CASGLTTPQFF. The CDR3 DNA sequence: TGTGCCAGCGGCCTGACTACGCCACAGTTCTTC.

V usage is TRBV4-3 and J usage is TRBJ2-4; D is perhaps TRBD2 (5 bases). V dropped 3 bases and J dropped 8 bases, with 11 bases sitting between them. The V gene's germline CDR1 is LGHNA and CDR2 YSLEER. The CDR3 is 13 residues long. The CDR3 nucleotides are TGCGCCAGCAGCCAGGAGGCAGGTGACATTCAGTACTTC. Protein: CASSQEAGDIQYF.

The table lists this clone with a count of one. The chain uses TRBV7-2 and TRBJ1-3; D possibly corresponds to TRBD1 (6 bases). V was clipped by 6 bases and J by 2 bases, with 14 bases between them. In germline, CDR1 is SGHTA, CDR2 FQGNSA. CDR3 size: 15 residues. This chain's CDR3 is CASSPTTGPGNTIYF. Written as DNA, the CDR3 is TGTGCCAGCAGTCCAACGACAGGACCTGGAAACACCATATATTTT. The whole variable domain, remainder taken from reference TRBV7-2 and TRBJ1-3, is GAGVSQSPSNKVTEKGKDVELRCDPISGHTALYWYRQSLGQGLEFLIYFQGNSAPDKSGLPSDRFSAERTGGSVSTLTIQRTQQEDSAVYLCASSPTTGPGNTIYFGEGSWLTVV.

V gene TRBV27 combines with J gene TRBJ1-1; no firm D call. Germline values: CDR1 MNHEY, CDR2 SMNVEV (reference sequence). The CDR3 loop spans 13 amino acids. Trimming removed 4 bases at V and 10 bases at J, with 16 bases between. The CDR3 bases are TGTGCCAGCAGTTCCCATGATTCACAACCAGCTTTCTTT. Protein product: CASSSHDSQPAFF.

V and J are TRBV5-1 and TRBJ2-1, with TRBD2 matching over 7 bases. The germline V gene encodes CDR1 SGHRS and CDR2 YFSETQ. The CDR3 totals 16 residues. The ends lost 0 bases at V and 6 bases at J; junction bases unmatched: 9. CDR3 in DNA: TGCGCCAGCAGCTTGGCCGGCGCGGGAGTTCTCAATGAGCAGTTCTTC. Translating it yields CASSLAGAGVLNEQFF.

This sequence joins TRBV7-2 and TRBJ2-7; TRBD2 aligns across 10 bases. This CDR3 is built from 14 residues. The V segment lost 6 bases and the J segment 3 bases; nucleotides outside the gene matches: 5. Germline CDR1 and CDR2: SGHTA and FQGNSA. In nucleotides, the CDR3 is TGTGCCAGCAGGCCTAGCGGGAGTCTCTACGAGCAGTACTTC. Translation gives CASRPSGSLYEQYF.

The rearrangement uses TRBV28 and TRBJ2-3; TRBD1 might be the D (5 bases). Looked up from germline, CDR1 is MDHEN and CDR2 is SYDVKM. The CDR3 runs to 13 residues. V lost 7 bases, J lost 4 bases, and 12 bases lay in between. This CDR3 is CASTSGYPDTQYF. CDR3 nucleotide sequence: TGTGCCAGCACCTCAGGGTACCCAGATACGCAGTATTTT.

Only a few counts were recorded for this clone. This rearrangement joins TRBV7-9 to TRBJ1-1, with TRBD1 as a possible D gene (6 bases). The germline CDR1 and CDR2 sequences are SEHNR and FQNEAQ (reference sequence). Trimming stripped 0 bases from V and 9 bases from J, with 14 bases between. The CDR3 totals 14 residues. The CDR3 sequence is CASSLAGGGEKAFF. The DNA of the CDR3 is TGTGCCAGCAGCTTAGCGGGAGGGGGTGAAAAAGCTTTCTTT. Drawing the rest from reference TRBV7-9 and TRBJ1-1, the complete variable domain is DTGVSQNPRHKITKRGQNVTFRCDPISEHNRLYWYRQTLGQGPEFLTYFQNEAQLEKSRLLSDRFSAERPKGSFSTLEIQRTEQGDSAMYLCASSLAGGGEKAFFGQGTRLTVV.

The V gene is TRBV5-1, the J gene TRBJ1-4; D gene unclear. Trimming took 2 bases from V and 0 from J, leaving 11 bases between them. Germline V gene sequence: CDR1 SGHRS, CDR2 YFSETQ. This CDR3 comprises 16 residues. The CDR3 bases are TGCGCCAGCAGCTTAGCCCCGGTTGCAACTAATGAAAAACTGTTTTTT. Its translation: CASSLAPVATNEKLFF.

J is TRBJ2-1 and V is TRBV4-1; 9 bases align to TRBD2. Germline V lookup: CDR1 MGHRA, CDR2 YSYEKL. There are 17 residues in the CDR3. Unmatched junction bases numbered 13, after V lost 5 bases and J lost 5 bases. The CDR3 is CASSVLVSGGPNNEQFF. DNA for the CDR3: TGCGCCAGCAGCGTTTTGGTTAGCGGGGGCCCAAACAATGAGCAGTTCTTC.

The genes are TRBV11-2 and TRBJ1-2; D unclear. Germline V gene sequence: CDR1 SGHAT, CDR2 FQNNGV. The length of the CDR3 is 14 residues. V was trimmed by 3 bases and J by 0 bases, leaving 8 bases between them. The CDR3 DNA reads TGTGCCAGCAGCTTCGTTCAGACTAACTATGGCTACACCTTC. Encoded protein: CASSFVQTNYGYTF.

The chain carries TRBV7-2 and TRBJ2-7; TRBD1 matches at 9 bases. CDR1 and CDR2 (germline): SGHTA, FQGNSA. The ends lost 5 bases at V and 5 bases at J; junction bases unmatched: 4. This CDR3 spans 13 amino acids. CDR3 DNA: TGTGCCAGCAGCGGTGACAGGGGGGACGAGCAGTACTTC. Translation: CASSGDRGDEQYF.

V is TRBV6-1 and J is TRBJ1-2; 11 bases line up with TRBD1. In germline, CDR1 is MNHNS, CDR2 SASEGT. The CDR3 loop spans 18 amino acids. J gave up 7 bases and V 1 base, and 14 bases lay outside the gene matches. The DNA for the CDR3 is TGTGCCAGCAGTGAAGTCCGGACAGGGGGCGTGTCGTTTTCTGGCTACACCTTC. Encoded protein: CASSEVRTGGVSFSGYTF.

This sequence joins TRBV11-1 and TRBJ2-3, with TRBD1 as a possible D gene (6 bases). V dropped 6 bases and J dropped 2 bases, with 15 bases sitting between them. The CDR3 length is 15 residues. Germline V CDR1 and CDR2: SGHAT, FQDESV (reference sequence). This CDR3 is CASSPIGTYTDTQYF. In DNA, the CDR3 is TGTGCCAGCAGTCCCATCGGGACATACACAGATACGCAGTATTTT.

V usage is TRBV5-6 and J usage is TRBJ1-1; no firm D call. Trimming took 4 bases from V and 0 from J, leaving 10 bases between them. Germline CDR1 and CDR2: SGHDT and YYEEEE. The CDR3 length is 14 residues. In DNA form, the CDR3 reads TGTGCCAGCAGCGCGGAATTCTTGAACACTGAAGCTTTCTTT. Amino acid sequence: CASSAEFLNTEAFF.

V is TRBV18 and J is TRBJ2-7; D remains unclear. V shed 3 bases and J shed 3 bases, with 9 bases lying between them. CDR3 length: 13 residues. The germline CDR1 and CDR2 sequences are KGHSH and LQKENI. In DNA, the CDR3 is TGTGCCAGCTCACCCCCGGGTAGCTACGAGCAGTACTTC. It codes for CASSPPGSYEQYF.

The chain couples TRBV6-1 to TRBJ1-1; D is unclear. The CDR3 totals 13 residues. Trimming stripped 5 bases from V and 4 bases from J, with 11 bases between. Germline CDR1 is MNHNS and CDR2 is SASEGT. Here the CDR3 DNA reads TGTGCCAGCAGTAAGGCTGAGGCCACTGAAGCTTTCTTT. Residues: CASSKAEATEAFF.

The genes are TRBV2 and TRBJ1-1; 7 bases match TRBD1. With 6 bases clipped from V and 3 bases from J, the junction kept 10 bases outside the gene matches. Per the germline V gene, CDR1 is SNHLY and CDR2 is FYNNEI. CDR3 length: 15 residues. CDR3: CASSPTGPTDTEAFF. CDR3 DNA sequence: TGTGCCAGCAGCCCGACAGGGCCAACGGACACTGAAGCTTTCTTT.

This clone appeared a single time. The chain uses TRBV5-1 and TRBJ2-3; TRBD2 matches at 10 bases. Trimming took 2 bases from V and 4 from J; bases not matched to a gene: 10. CDR3 length equals 17 residues. Germline CDR1 reads SGHRS; CDR2 reads YFSETQ. CDR3 sequence: CASSFRPAGGPSDTQYF. CDR3 DNA: TGCGCCAGCAGCTTCCGACCAGCGGGGGGGCCATCAGATACGCAGTATTTT. The variable domain in full, with the rest retrieved from reference TRBV5-1 and TRBJ2-3, is KAGVTQTPRYLIKTRGQQVTLSCSPISGHRSVSWYQQTPGQGLQFLFEYFSETQRNKGNFPGRFSGRQFSNSRSEMNVSTLELGDSALYLCASSFRPAGGPSDTQYFGPGTRLTVL.

The chain combines TRBV18 with TRBJ2-1; 15 nucleotides agree with TRBD2. The germline CDR1 and CDR2 sequences are KGHSH and LQKENI. CDR3 size: 15 residues. V gave up 4 bases and J gave up 6 bases; unmatched junction bases: 1. CDR3 coding DNA: TGTGCCAGCTCACGGACTAGCGGGAGGGGCAATGAGCAGTTCTTC. Its protein product is CASSRTSGRGNEQFF.

The rearrangement joins TRBV7-2 to TRBJ2-3; 10 bases fit TRBD2. The CDR3 length is 17 residues. Trimming took 2 bases from V and 4 from J; bases not matched to a gene: 9. Germline values: CDR1 SGHTA, CDR2 FQGNSA. Here the CDR3 reads CASSLSPSGSMADTQYF. The CDR3, as DNA: TGTGCCAGCAGCTTAAGCCCTAGCGGGAGTATGGCAGATACGCAGTATTTT.